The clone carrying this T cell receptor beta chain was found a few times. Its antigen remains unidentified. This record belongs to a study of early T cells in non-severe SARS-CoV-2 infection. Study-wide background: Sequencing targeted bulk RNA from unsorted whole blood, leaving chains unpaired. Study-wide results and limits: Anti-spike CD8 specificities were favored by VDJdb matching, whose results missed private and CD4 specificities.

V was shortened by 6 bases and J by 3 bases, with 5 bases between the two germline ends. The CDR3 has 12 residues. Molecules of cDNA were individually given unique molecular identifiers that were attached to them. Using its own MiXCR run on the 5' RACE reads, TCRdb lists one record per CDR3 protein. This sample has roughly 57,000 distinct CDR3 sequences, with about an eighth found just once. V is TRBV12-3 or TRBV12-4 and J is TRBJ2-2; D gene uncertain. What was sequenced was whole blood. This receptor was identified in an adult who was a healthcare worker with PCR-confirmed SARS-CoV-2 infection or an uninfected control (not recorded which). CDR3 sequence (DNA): TGTGCCAGCAGGGGTTACACCGGGGAGCTGTTTTTT. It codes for CASRGYTGELFF.